One and the same sample provided the 21 T cell receptor beta chains below, sequenced in a study of liver allograft versus peripheral blood T cells. Study-wide background: Recipients' peripheral blood T cell receptor repertoires were compared with those in transplanted livers.

TCRdb reprocessed the reads via MiXCR and lists one record per CDR3 protein. The data show over 9,000 distinct CDR3 sequences, roughly 25% seen once. The receptors shown here come from a human patient who had a liver transplant. A subset of T cells may come from the graft donor.

V usage is TRBV18 and J usage is TRBJ2-6, with D unclear. This CDR3 comprises 18 residues. Trimming left V 6 bases short and J 2 bases short, with 20 bases between. Per the germline V gene, CDR1 is KGHSH and CDR2 is LQKENI. The CDR3 region is CASSRPAQEAAGANVLTF. CDR3 in DNA: TGTGCCAGCTCCCGGCCGGCCCAGGAAGCAGCTGGGGCCAACGTCCTGACTTTC.

This clonotype was picked up one time. One end of the junction fails to match germline, which may point to a read error. The chain recombines TRBV20-1 with TRBJ1-1; D possibly corresponds to TRBD1 (5 bases). From germline, CDR1 is DFQATT and CDR2 SNEGSKA (reference sequence). This CDR3 contains 14 residues. The CDR3: CSASATVQGTEAFF. The CDR3 DNA reads TGCAGTGCTAGTGCGACAGTTCAGGGTACTGAGGCTTTCTTT.

This clonotype is labeled medium-sized. The genes are TRBV6-1 and TRBJ2-3, with D possibly matching TRBD2 (6 bases). Trimming removed 6 bases from V and 1 base from J, with 14 bases in between. In germline, CDR1 is MNHNS, CDR2 SASEGT. The CDR3 is 15 residues long. The CDR3 sequence is CASRLGAGRTDTQYF. CDR3 coding DNA: TGTGCCAGCAGGCTCGGGGCGGGGCGCACAGATACGCAGTATTTT.

This chain connects TRBV20-1 to TRBJ1-1, with D uncertain. CDR1 DFQATT and CDR2 SNEGSKA come from the germline V gene (reference sequence). Trimming pared 3 bases from V and 1 base from J, leaving 15 bases between. This CDR3 is built from 15 residues. CDR3 loop: CSARMAVAANTEAFF. As DNA, the CDR3 is TGCAGTGCTAGGATGGCGGTGGCAGCGAACACTGAAGCTTTCTTT.

V is TRBV20-1 and J is TRBJ1-1, with unresolved D. Germline-derived CDR1 and CDR2 are DFQATT and SNEGSKA (reference sequence). CDR3 length: 12 amino acids. Trimming cost V 1 base and J 5 bases, with 8 bases left between them. The CDR3 bases are TGCAGTGCTAGAGTACAGCTAACTGAAGCTTTCTTT. The encoded protein is CSARVQLTEAFF.

The rearrangement links TRBV12-5 to TRBJ1-1; D gene ambiguous. V was cut by 0 bases and J by 3 bases, with 14 bases left in between. Germline CDR1 is LGHNT and CDR2 is FRNRAP. CDR3 size: 16 residues. The CDR3, as DNA: TGTGCTAGTGGTTTGGTACTTGGTAGGGTCGACACTGAAGCTTTCTTT. It translates to CASGLVLGRVDTEAFF.

The sample holds many counts of this clonotype. This rearrangement joins TRBV28 to TRBJ1-6, with 9 positions matching TRBD1. The junction had 18 bases not matched to a gene; V was cut back by 5 bases and J by 4 bases. The CDR3 extends over 20 amino acids. Germline-derived CDR1 and CDR2 are MDHEN and SYDVKM. The CDR3 protein is CASSILLQGAPVVYNSPLHF. CDR3 coding DNA: TGTGCCAGCAGTATCCTTTTACAGGGGGCCCCCGTCGTATATAATTCACCCCTCCACTTT.

This clonotype was observed a handful of times. The V gene is TRBV30, the J gene TRBJ2-3; D is unresolved. This CDR3 comprises 14 residues. V was trimmed by 1 base and J by 0 bases, leaving 8 bases between them. Germline CDR1 is GTSNPN and CDR2 is SVGIG (reference sequence). The CDR3 loop reads CAWSEGRSTDTQYF. CDR3 DNA sequence: TGTGCCTGGAGTGAAGGGCGTAGCACAGATACGCAGTATTTT.

The chain uses TRBV24-1 and TRBJ2-7, with 7 bases matching TRBD2. Germline CDR1 is KGHDR and CDR2 is SFDVKD. J gave up 0 bases and V 5 bases, and 3 bases lay outside the gene matches. This CDR3 is built from 14 residues. CDR3 nucleotide sequence: TGTGCCACCAGTGCCGGGGACTACTCCTACGAGCAGTACTTC. Its protein product is CATSAGDYSYEQYF.

The CDR3 coding sequence is TGTGCCAGCAGCAGTGCGTGGGGCACAGATACGCAGTATTTT. It translates to CASSSAWGTDTQYF. This rearrangement joins TRBV5-6 to TRBJ2-3; the D is unclear. With 4 bases removed from V and 1 base from J, the gap between germline ends came to 10 bases. The length of the CDR3 is 14 residues. CDR1 and CDR2 (germline): SGHDT, YYEEEE.

By frequency in the sample, this clonotype is medium-sized. The chain employs TRBV24-1 and TRBJ1-2, with D unclear. The CDR3 loop spans 15 amino acids. Trimming left V 1 base short and J 4 bases short, with 12 bases between. Germline CDR1 KGHDR, CDR2 SFDVKD. In nucleotides, the CDR3 is TGTGCCACCAGTGATTTAACGATCGGTTCCTATGGCTACACCTTC. Amino acids: CATSDLTIGSYGYTF.

This clonotype ranks as medium-sized. This rearrangement joins TRBV6-2 or TRBV6-3 to TRBJ1-4; D is undetermined. V lost 6 bases, J lost 7 bases, and 18 bases lay in between. CDR3 length: 15 amino acids. CDR1 is MNHEY, CDR2 SVGEGT, per germline. Written as DNA, the CDR3 is TGTGCCAGCAGAGCCCTCCAAGGGTCTGGTGAAAAACTGTTTTTT. This codes for CASRALQGSGEKLFF.

This clonotype is labeled medium-sized (0.01 to 0.1%). The chain carries TRBV7-2 and TRBJ2-3; TRBD1 might be the D (6 bases). This CDR3 has 13 residues. V gave up 8 bases and J gave up 6 bases, with 15 bases separating them. CDR1 SGHTA and CDR2 FQGNSA come from the germline V gene. CDR3 region: CASSPTGADTQYF. CDR3 DNA sequence: TGTGCCAGCTCTCCGACAGGTGCGGATACGCAGTATTTT.

This clonotype was seen many times. V usage is TRBV28 and J usage is TRBJ1-5; D might be TRBD1 (6 bases). Germline V gene data show CDR1 as MDHEN and CDR2 as SYDVKM. The CDR3 sequence is 17 residues long. Deletions cut 6 bases from V and 4 bases from J, with 22 bases between. CDR3 residues: CASRKAGGRLGNQPQHF. The CDR3 bases are TGTGCCAGCAGGAAAGCGGGGGGGCGGTTAGGGAATCAGCCCCAGCATTTT.

This clonotype was detected a few times. The rearrangement links TRBV12-3 or TRBV12-4 to TRBJ2-6; no reliable D call. The CDR3 covers 15 residues. With 0 bases removed from V and 0 bases from J, the gap between germline ends came to 3 bases. CDR3 residues: CASSLAGSGANVLTF. The CDR3 nucleotides are TGTGCCAGCAGTTTAGCGGGCTCTGGGGCCAACGTCCTGACTTTC.

The V gene is TRBV9, the J gene TRBJ2-1; 12 bases are a match to TRBD2. Germline V gives CDR1 SGDLS, CDR2 YYNGEE. The CDR3 consists of 15 residues. J was trimmed by 4 bases and V by 2 bases; bases with no gene match: 1. The CDR3 coding sequence is TGTGCCAGCAGCGTGGGACTAGCGGGTTACAATGAGCAGTTCTTC. Amino acid sequence: CASSVGLAGYNEQFF.

By sample share, this clonotype is medium-sized (0.01 to 0.1%). This chain connects TRBV29-1 to TRBJ2-2, with 8 bases lining up with TRBD1. Trimming at V came to 3 bases and at J to 3 bases, leaving 6 bases not matched to a gene. This CDR3 comprises 15 residues. In germline, CDR1 is SQVTM, CDR2 ANQGSEA. As DNA, the CDR3 is TGCAGCGTTGATTCTCAGGGGGCGGACACCGGGGAGCTGTTTTTT. It codes for CSVDSQGADTGELFF.

Remarks on this clonotype: This may arise from a read error, as a much more abundant clone is one base away. This rearrangement joins TRBV6-1 to TRBJ1-4; D remains ambiguous. The germline V gene encodes CDR1 MNHNS and CDR2 SASEGT. V lost 2 bases and J 9 bases, leaving 13 bases between the germline ends. This CDR3 spans 14 amino acids. CDR3 DNA: TGTGCCAGCAGTGAATCGGGGTTCGGAAAAAAACTGTTTTTT. It encodes CASSESGFGKKLFF.

The genes are TRBV5-5 and TRBJ2-6; no definite D call. Germline CDR1 SGHKS, CDR2 YYEKEE (reference sequence). The CDR3 extends over 17 amino acids. Trimming took 0 bases from V and 0 from J, leaving 10 bases between them. The CDR3 DNA is TGTGCCAGCAGCTTGGTATACAGAAGCTCTGGGGCCAACGTCCTGACTTTC. Translated: CASSLVYRSSGANVLTF.

This chain connects TRBV7-3 to TRBJ2-1; 8 positions agree with TRBD2. The junction had 10 bases not matched to a gene; V was cut back by 3 bases and J by 9 bases. Germline assignment: CDR1 SGHTA and CDR2 FQGTGA. The CDR3 covers 15 residues. CDR3 protein: CASSFSGTRGGEQFF. The CDR3 DNA sequence: TGTGCCAGCAGCTTTAGCGGGACCAGAGGGGGTGAGCAGTTCTTC. Complete variable domain (other parts from reference TRBV7-3 and TRBJ2-1): GAGVSQTPSNKVTEKGKYVELRCDPISGHTALYWYRQSLGQGPEFLIYFQGTGAADDSGLPNDRFFAVRPEGSVSTLKIQRTERGDSAVYLCASSFSGTRGGEQFFGPGTRLTVL.

This clonotype is medium-sized within its sample. The genes are TRBV18 and TRBJ2-5; D is unclear. V dropped 2 bases and J dropped 4 bases, with 11 bases sitting between them. The CDR3 is 14 amino acids. CDR1 is KGHSH and CDR2 is LQKENI in the germline V gene. The CDR3 spells CASSPGEMGETQYF. The CDR3 region has the DNA TGTGCCAGCTCACCAGGCGAAATGGGAGAGACCCAGTACTTC. The full variable domain, completed using reference TRBV18 and TRBJ2-5, is NAGVMQNPRHLVRRRGQEARLRCSPMKGHSHVYWYRQLPEEGLKFMVYLQKENIIDESGMPKERFSAEFPKEGPSILRIQQVVRGDSAAYFCASSPGEMGETQYFGPGTRLLVL.